This TCR beta chain was found in a study of blood T cell repertoires in COVID-19. On the study more broadly: Samples taken during acute and convalescent COVID-19 were collected in the United States, Italy and Spain.

Original processing methods: How many nucleated cells were present was estimated from reference gene primer amplification. Libraries were prepared by immunoSEQ multiplex PCR; TCRdb keeps only in-frame clonotypes and omits some of them. V, J and clone size were drawn from that table, and D and trimming were deduced from the DNA. The sample lists approximately 180,000 clones, over 75% occurring once. The CDR3 is 13 residues long. With 6 bases removed from V and 2 bases from J, the gap between germline ends came to 9 bases. CDR1 and CDR2 from the germline V gene are MGHDK and SYGVNS. This clone has only one observation.

Sequenced sample: peripheral blood. The chain uses TRBV25-1 and TRBJ2-3; a weak D match, TRBD2 (6 bases). This sequence originates from a woman between 65 and 79 years old with acute or convalescent COVID-19. The CDR3 loop reads CASRRGATDTQYF. Here the CDR3 DNA reads TGTGCCAGCAGGCGCGGGGCCACAGATACGCAGTATTTT.